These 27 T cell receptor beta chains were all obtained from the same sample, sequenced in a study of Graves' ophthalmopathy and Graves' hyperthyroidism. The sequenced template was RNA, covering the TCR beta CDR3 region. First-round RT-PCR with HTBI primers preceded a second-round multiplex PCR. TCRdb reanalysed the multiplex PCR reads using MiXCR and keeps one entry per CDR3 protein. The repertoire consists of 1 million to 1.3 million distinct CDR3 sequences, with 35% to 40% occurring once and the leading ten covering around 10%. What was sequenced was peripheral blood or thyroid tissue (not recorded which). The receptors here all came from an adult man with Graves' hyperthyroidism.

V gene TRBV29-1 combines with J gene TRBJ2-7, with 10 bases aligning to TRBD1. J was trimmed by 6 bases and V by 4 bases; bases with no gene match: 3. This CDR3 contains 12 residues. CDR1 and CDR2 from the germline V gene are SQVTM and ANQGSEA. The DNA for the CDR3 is TGCAGCGTTGGACAGGGGGCGGGCGAGCAGTACTTC. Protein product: CSVGQGAGEQYF.

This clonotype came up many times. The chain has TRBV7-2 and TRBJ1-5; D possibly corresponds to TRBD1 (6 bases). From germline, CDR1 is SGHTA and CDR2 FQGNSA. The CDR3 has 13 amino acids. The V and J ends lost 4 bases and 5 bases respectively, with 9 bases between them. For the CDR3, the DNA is TGTGCCAGCAGCTCAGGGGTTTATCAGCCCCAGCATTTT. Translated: CASSSGVYQPQHF.

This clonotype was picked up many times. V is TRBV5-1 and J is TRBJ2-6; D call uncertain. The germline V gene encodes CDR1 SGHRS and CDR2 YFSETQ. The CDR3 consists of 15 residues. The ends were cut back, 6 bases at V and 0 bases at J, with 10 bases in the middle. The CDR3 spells CASTVTNSGANVLTF. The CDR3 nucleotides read TGCGCCAGCACCGTAACTAACTCTGGGGCCAACGTCCTGACTTTC.

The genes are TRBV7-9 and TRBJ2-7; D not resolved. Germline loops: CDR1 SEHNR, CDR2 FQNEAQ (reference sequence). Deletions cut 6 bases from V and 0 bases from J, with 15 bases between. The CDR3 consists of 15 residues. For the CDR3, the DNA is TGTGCCAGCAGTAACATGCGCAGGTCCTCCTACGAGCAGTACTTC. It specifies CASSNMRRSSYEQYF.

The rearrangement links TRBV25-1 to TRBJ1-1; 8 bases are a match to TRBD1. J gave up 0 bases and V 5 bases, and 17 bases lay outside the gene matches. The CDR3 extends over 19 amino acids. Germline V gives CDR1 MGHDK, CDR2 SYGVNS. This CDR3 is CASSFMAGTGYAMNTEAFF. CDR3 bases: TGTGCCAGCAGTTTCATGGCCGGGACAGGATACGCGATGAACACTGAAGCTTTCTTT.

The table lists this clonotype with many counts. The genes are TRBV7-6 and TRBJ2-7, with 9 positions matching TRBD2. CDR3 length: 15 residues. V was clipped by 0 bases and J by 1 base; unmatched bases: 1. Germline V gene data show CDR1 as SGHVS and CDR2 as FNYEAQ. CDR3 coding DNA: TGTGCCAGCAGCTTAGCTAGCGGGAGTTCCTACGAGCAGTACTTC. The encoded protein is CASSLASGSSYEQYF.

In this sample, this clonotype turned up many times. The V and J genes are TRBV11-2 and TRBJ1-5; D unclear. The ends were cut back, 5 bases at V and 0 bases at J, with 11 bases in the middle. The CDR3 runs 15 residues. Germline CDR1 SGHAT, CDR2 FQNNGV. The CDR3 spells CASSREMGSNQPQHF. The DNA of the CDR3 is TGTGCCAGCAGCCGCGAAATGGGTAGCAATCAGCCCCAGCATTTT.

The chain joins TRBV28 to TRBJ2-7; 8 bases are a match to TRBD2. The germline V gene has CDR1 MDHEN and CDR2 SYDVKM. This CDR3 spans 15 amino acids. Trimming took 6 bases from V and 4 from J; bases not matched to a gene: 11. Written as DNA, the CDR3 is TGTGCCAGCAGCCCCCCGGCGAGCGGGAGATACGAGCAGTACTTC. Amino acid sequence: CASSPPASGRYEQYF.

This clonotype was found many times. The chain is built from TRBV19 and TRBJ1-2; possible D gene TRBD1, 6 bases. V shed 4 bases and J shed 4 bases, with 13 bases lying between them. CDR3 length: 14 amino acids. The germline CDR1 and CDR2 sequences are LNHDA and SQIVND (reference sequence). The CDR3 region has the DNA TGTGCCAGTAGTACCCGCGGGGGCGCCTATGGCTACACCTTC. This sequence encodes CASSTRGGAYGYTF.

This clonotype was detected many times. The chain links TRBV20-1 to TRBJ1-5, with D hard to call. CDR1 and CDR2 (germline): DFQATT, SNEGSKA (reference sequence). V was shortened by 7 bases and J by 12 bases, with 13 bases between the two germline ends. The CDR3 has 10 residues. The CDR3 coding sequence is TGCAGTGGTCAGAGCGAACTCCAGCATTTT. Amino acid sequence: CSGQSELQHF.

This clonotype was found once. The CDR3 nucleotides are TGTGCCAGCAGTGAAATGAGGGGCGGAATCTACGAGCAGTACTTC. It encodes CASSEMRGGIYEQYF. This rearrangement joins TRBV6-1 to TRBJ2-7; D assignment may be TRBD1 or TRBD2 (5 bases each). Germline V gene lookup returns CDR1 MNHNS and CDR2 SASEGT. V lost 2 bases to trimming and J lost 3 bases, with 14 bases between them. The CDR3 totals 15 residues.

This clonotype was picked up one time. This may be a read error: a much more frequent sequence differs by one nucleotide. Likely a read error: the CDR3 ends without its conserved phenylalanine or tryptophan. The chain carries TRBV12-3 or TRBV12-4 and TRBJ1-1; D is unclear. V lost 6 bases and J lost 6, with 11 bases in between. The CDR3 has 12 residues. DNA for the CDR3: TGTGCCAGCAGGATCGATGCCTCTGAAGCTTTCCTT. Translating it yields CASRIDASEAFL.

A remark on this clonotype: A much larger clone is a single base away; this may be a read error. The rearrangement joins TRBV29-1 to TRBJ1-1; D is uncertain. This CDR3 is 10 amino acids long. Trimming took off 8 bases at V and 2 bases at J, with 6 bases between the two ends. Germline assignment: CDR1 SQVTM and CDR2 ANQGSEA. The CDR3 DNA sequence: TGCAGCCCTACAAACACTGAAGCTTTCTTT. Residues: CSPTNTEAFF. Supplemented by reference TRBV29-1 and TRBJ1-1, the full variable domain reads SAVISQKPSRDICQRGTSLTIQCQVDSQVTMMFWYRQQPGQSLTLIATANQGSEATYESGFVIDKFPISRPNLTFSTLTVSNMSPEDSSIYLCSPTNTEAFFGQGTRLTVV.

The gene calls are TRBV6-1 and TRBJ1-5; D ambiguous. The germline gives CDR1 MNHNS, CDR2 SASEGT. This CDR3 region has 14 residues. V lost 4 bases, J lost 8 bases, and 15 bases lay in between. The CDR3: CASSAGQALKPQHF. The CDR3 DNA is TGTGCCAGCAGTGCTGGTCAGGCCTTGAAGCCCCAGCATTTT.

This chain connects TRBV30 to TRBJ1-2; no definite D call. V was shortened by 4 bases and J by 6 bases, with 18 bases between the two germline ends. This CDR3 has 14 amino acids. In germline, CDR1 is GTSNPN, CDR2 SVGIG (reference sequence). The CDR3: CAWTQGRLDNGYTF. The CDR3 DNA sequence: TGTGCCTGGACCCAAGGACGCCTGGATAATGGCTACACCTTC.

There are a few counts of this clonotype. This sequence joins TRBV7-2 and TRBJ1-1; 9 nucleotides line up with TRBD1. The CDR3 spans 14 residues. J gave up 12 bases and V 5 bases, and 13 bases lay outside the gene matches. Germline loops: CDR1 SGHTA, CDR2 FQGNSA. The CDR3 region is CASSDNRGRDGSFF. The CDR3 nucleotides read TGTGCCAGCAGCGATAACAGGGGGCGCGATGGGTCTTTCTTT.

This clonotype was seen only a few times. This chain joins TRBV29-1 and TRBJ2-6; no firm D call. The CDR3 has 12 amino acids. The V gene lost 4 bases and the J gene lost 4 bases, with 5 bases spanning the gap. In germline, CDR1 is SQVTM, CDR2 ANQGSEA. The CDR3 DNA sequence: TGCAGCGTTGCCCGAGGGGCCAACGTCCTGACTTTC. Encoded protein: CSVARGANVLTF.

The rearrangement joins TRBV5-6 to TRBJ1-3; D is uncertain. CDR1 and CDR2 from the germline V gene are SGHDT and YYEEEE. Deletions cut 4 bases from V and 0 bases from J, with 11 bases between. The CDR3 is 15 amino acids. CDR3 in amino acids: CASSGRRVSGNTIYF. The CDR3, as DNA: TGTGCCAGCAGCGGAAGACGGGTCTCTGGAAACACCATATATTTT. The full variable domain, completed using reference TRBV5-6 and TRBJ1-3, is DAGVTQSPTHLIKTRGQQVTLRCSPKSGHDTVSWYQQALGQGPQFIFQYYEEEERQRGNFPDRFSGHQFPNYSSELNVNALLLGDSALYLCASSGRRVSGNTIYFGEGSWLTVV.

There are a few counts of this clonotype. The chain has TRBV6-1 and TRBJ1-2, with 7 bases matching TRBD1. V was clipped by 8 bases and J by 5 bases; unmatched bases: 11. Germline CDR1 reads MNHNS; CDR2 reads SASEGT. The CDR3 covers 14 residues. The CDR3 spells CASDRAGSFYGYTF. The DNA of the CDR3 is TGTGCCAGCGACAGGGCCGGGAGCTTTTATGGCTACACCTTC.

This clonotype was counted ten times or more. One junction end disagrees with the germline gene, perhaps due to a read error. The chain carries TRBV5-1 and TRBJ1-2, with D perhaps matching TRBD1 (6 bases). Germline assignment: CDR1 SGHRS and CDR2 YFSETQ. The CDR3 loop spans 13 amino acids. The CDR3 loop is CASSLQGYYGYTF. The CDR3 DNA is TGTGCCAGCAGCCTACAGGGATACTATGGCTACACCTTC.

CDR3 in DNA: TGTGCCACCAGCAGCGGGGGACAGGAGAACTATGGCTACACCTTC. Protein sequence: CATSSGGQENYGYTF. The chain employs TRBV15 and TRBJ1-2, with 8 bases identical to TRBD1. The germline V gene encodes CDR1 LNHNV and CDR2 YYDKDF (reference sequence). The CDR3 has 15 amino acids. Germline trimming cut 3 bases from V and 2 bases from J; bases unmatched to any gene: 5.

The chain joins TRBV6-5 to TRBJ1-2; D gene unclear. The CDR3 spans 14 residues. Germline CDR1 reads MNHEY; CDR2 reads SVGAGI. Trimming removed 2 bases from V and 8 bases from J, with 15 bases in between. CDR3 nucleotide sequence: TGTGCCAGCAGTTACACCGGGAGTCTTAGAGGCTACACCTTC. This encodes CASSYTGSLRGYTF.

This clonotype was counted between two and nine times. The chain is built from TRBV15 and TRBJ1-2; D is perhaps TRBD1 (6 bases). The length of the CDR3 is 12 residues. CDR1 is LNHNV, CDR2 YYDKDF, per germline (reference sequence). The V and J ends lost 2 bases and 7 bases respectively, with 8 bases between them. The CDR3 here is CATSRQDSGYTF. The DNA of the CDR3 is TGTGCCACCAGCAGACAGGACAGTGGCTACACCTTC.

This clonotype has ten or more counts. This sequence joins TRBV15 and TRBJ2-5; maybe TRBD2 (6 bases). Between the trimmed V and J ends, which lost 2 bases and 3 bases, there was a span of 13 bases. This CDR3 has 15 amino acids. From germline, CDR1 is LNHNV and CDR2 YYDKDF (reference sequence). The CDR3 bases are TGTGCCACCAGCAGAAACCGGGAGCTTAAAGAGACCCAGTACTTC. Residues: CATSRNRELKETQYF.

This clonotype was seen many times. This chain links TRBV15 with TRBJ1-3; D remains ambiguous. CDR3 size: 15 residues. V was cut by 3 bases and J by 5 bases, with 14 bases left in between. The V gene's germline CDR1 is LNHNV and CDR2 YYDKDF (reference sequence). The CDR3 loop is CATSSFPGDRNTIYF. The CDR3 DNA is TGTGCCACCAGCAGCTTCCCGGGAGATCGAAACACCATATATTTT.

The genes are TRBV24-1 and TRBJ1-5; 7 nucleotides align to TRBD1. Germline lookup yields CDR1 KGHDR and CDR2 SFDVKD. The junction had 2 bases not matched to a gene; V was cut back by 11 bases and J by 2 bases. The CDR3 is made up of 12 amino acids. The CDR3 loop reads CAIGQGNQPQHF. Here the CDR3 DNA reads TGTGCCATTGGACAGGGCAATCAGCCCCAGCATTTT.

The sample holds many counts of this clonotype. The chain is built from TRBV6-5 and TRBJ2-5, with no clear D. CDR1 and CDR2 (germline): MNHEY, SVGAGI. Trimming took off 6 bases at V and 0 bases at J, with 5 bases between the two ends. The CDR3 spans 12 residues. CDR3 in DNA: TGTGCCAGCAGGAAGTACCAAGAGACCCAGTACTTC. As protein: CASRKYQETQYF.